This TCR beta chain stems from a study of T cell responses to AZD1222 COVID-19 vaccine. Notes on the study in general: Only a handful of AZD1222 recipients, more than five in all, had baseline seropositivity.

The germline CDR1 and CDR2 sequences are LGHDT and YNNKEL (reference sequence). V lost 5 bases, J lost 14 bases, and 11 bases stayed unmatched. The length of the CDR3 is 12 residues. About this clone itself: The antigen is not known.

Generated by immunoSEQ multiplex PCR, the TCRdb table keeps only in-frame clones and is missing some. The profile covers around 130,000 clones, with about 89% appearing a single time and approximately 8% taken by the ten largest. This TCR derives from an adult who received the MenACWY meningococcal vaccine as a control. The chain joins TRBV3-1 (or the pseudogene TRBV3-2) to TRBJ1-2, with 7 bases aligning to TRBD1. Sequencing used peripheral blood, obtained 28 days after the second dose of the MenACWY control vaccine. CDR3 sequence reads: CASSSTGALETF. As DNA, the CDR3 is TGTGCCAGCAGCTCCACAGGGGCGTTGGAAACCTTC.